The clone carrying this T cell receptor (beta chain) rates as medium-sized. It was from about 19,000 to 1,100,000 sorted cells, with 10%, 30% or 50% RNA, that naive CD8 libraries came. This sample stems from a study of molecular identifiers for immune sequencing clone quantification. TCRdb independently ran MiXCR on the PCR reads; one entry per CDR3 protein. The sample includes about 10,000 distinct CDR3 sequences, roughly a sixth of them seen just once. V trimming: 0 bases; J trimming: 2 bases; junction bases outside the gene matches: 3. In germline, CDR1 is SGHVS, CDR2 FNYEAQ. The CDR3 totals 15 residues.

The sample taken for sequencing was naive CD8+ T cells from blood, with Jurkat cell RNA spiked in. The subset was: FACS-sorted CD8+CD4-CCR7+CD45RA+ naive T cells. This receptor was obtained from a human donor in good health. Some libraries in this study had Jurkat cell RNA spiked in. The chain links TRBV7-6 to TRBJ2-7, with 8 bases matching TRBD1. Written as DNA, the CDR3 is TGTGCCAGCAGCTTAGCCCCAGGGGGCACCTACGAGCAGTACTTC. Translation gives CASSLAPGGTYEQYF.